This T cell receptor (beta chain) was recorded in a study of beta chain features in type 1 diabetes (dated by TCRdb to 2016 to 2019). As for the study more broadly: Patients and healthy donors did not differ in mean age, gender distribution, total cell number or subset yield. A total of roughly 100 million sorted cells were examined across all samples, and the number of cells per subset was strongly correlated with RNA yield. In the study, TCRB repertoires of sorted circulating CD4+ T cell subsets from recently diagnosed type 1 diabetes patients were compared with those of matched healthy donors. Whereas all 28 donors provided naive and central memory subsets, regulatory and stem cell-like memory subsets were isolated from just 8 patients and about 8 healthy donors. What the research found in general, with its limitations: Shorter templates might be favored by PCR, yet because patient and control samples were amplified and corrected together, any such skew would affect both groups equally. Because cDNA rather than genomic DNA was sequenced, highly expressing activated cells could have been over-represented, although no difference in activation and CD3 levels was found between groups. At VDJ recombination sites, type 1 diabetes patients had fewer insertions and more deleted nucleotides, which implies abnormalities in thymic rearrangement. Type 1 diabetes patients showed a moderate but significant shortening of TCRB CDR3 length in all four CD4+ subsets. Naive, central memory and regulatory TCRB repertoires appeared to be more similar among patients than among healthy donors. HLA sub-analyses involved small numbers of individuals, so any influence of HLA type on TCRB rearrangement remained unresolved.

From each donor, a single peripheral blood sample of about 110 mL on average was drawn into heparinised tubes. A BD FACSAria II was used to sort naive, central memory, regulatory and stem cell-like memory CD4+ T cells with a panel that included CD45RO, CCR7, CD25, CD127, CD95 and CD27. Every sorted population had a purity above 95%. PBMCs were separated immediately by Lymphoprep density gradient centrifugation and were stained directly, without being cultured. To minimize batch effects, samples were stained and sorted in pairs, one healthy donor with one patient per experiment. The CDR3 measures 14 amino acids from cysteine to phenylalanine. Solely the CDR3 DNA is kept, with 42 bases framed from the first base. The germline V gene (reference sequence) sets CDR1 to MNHNY and CDR2 to SVGAGI. The V end gives up 6 bases and the J end 10 bases, leaving 6 bases in the junction not matched to a gene. The entire isolated RNA was reverse transcribed using the High Capacity cDNA Reverse Transcription Kit, and thus expressed TCRB transcripts were sequenced. Deep immunoSEQ sequencing was applied to naive, central memory and regulatory T cell samples, giving an average of roughly 3.3 million total reads per sample. After sorted cells were lysed in RLT buffer, RNA was extracted with DNase-treated RNeasy Micro or Mini kits, with the choice depending on cell number. Each cell subset was processed on its own to prevent cross-contamination, while patient and healthy donor samples were processed together. The immunoSEQ multiplex PCR was used to amplify TCRB sequences from cDNA, yielding 87-bp fragments that span the CDR3 region. The amplicons were sequenced using the Illumina HiSeq platform. Regarding the original processing steps: PCR bias was corrected computationally using synthetic template baselines, and reads within Hamming distance 2 were collapsed, with unmergeable singletons discarded. Reads were aligned against IMGT so that V, D and J genes, CDR3 length and insertions or deletions at six rearrangement sites could be assigned. Within each subset, clonotype counts were normalized to the number of sorted cells before true diversity and Gini coefficients were calculated with the tcR R package. Repertoire sharing was quantified using the overlap coefficient calculated on TCRB nucleotide sequences. The source is immuneACCESS, and TCRdb retained only in-frame sequences with V and J called. Part of the clones is not carried over; for the studies checked, unresolved V genes explain less than half of this, and the remainder is unexplained. The V and J calls and clone size come from that table; D and trimming were worked out from the DNA. For this sample the table gives about 320,000 clones, of which about 14% were detected only once. The ten largest clones take up more than 6.5% of the sample.

This clone was seen only a few times. Its antigen target is currently unknown. No base qualities exist here, and no much larger clone lies one base off it. The chain is made from TRBV6-6 and TRBJ1-6, and 10 junction bases match TRBD1. The clonotype originates from a man under 40 in good health. What was sequenced was central memory CD4+ T cells from blood. The nucleotide sequence reads as follows: TGTGCCAGCAGACCCGGGACAGGGGTCTCACCCCTCCACTTT. Translated, it reads CASRPGTGVSPLHF.